The 22 T cell receptor beta chains below come from one sample, sequenced in a study of cytomegalovirus exposure and HLA in healthy donors. The PCR had 60 Vbeta and 13 Jbeta primers. Produced via immunoSEQ multiplex PCR; TCRdb's table is partial and in-frame only. The table records some 110,000 clones, roughly 81% of them present only once. Sequencing input: PBMCs. Receptors originate from a woman in her 30s in good health and CMV-seronegative.

The chain recombines TRBV7-2 with TRBJ2-5, with 9 bases lining up with TRBD1. This CDR3 is 14 amino acids long. The V gene end was trimmed by 5 bases and the J gene end by 5 bases; junction bases not matched to a gene: 6. Per the germline V gene, CDR1 is SGHTA and CDR2 is FQGNSA. DNA for the CDR3: TGTGCCAGCAGCCCCGACAGGGGGTGGGAGACCCAGTACTTC. Encoded protein: CASSPDRGWETQYF.

This clone was picked up one time. The J gene is TRBJ2-5, the V gene TRBV21-1; the D call TRBD1 from the table was never checked on the DNA. TRBV21-1 is described as a pseudogene. The CDR3 loop spans 14 amino acids. The CDR3 region is CASSKRQGRETQYF. The DNA of the CDR3 is TGTGCCAGCAGCAAGAGACAGGGCCGGGAGACCCAGTACTTC.

The genes are TRBV5-5 and TRBJ2-3; a possible D gene is TRBD2 (7 bases). Germline V CDR1 and CDR2: SGHKS, YYEKEE (reference sequence). V dropped 4 bases and J dropped 14 bases, with 32 bases sitting between them. The CDR3 spans 17 residues. Written as DNA, the CDR3 is TGTGCCAGCAGCCCTGAACGGGGGGCGACGGGCGGGGCAGTCTTGTATTTT. It encodes CASSPERGATGGAVLYF.

This rearrangement joins TRBV5-1 to TRBJ1-4, with 11 bases matching TRBD1. There are 16 residues in the CDR3. The germline gives CDR1 SGHRS, CDR2 YFSETQ. V lost 5 bases and J lost 6; bases outside the gene matches: 9. The CDR3 DNA reads TGCGCCAGCAGTCGAAAACCGGGACAGGGGGATGAAAAACTGTTTTTT. This translates into CASSRKPGQGDEKLFF. Together with reference TRBV5-1 and TRBJ1-4, the CDR3 gives the full variable domain: KAGVTQTPRYLIKTRGQQVTLSCSPISGHRSVSWYQQTPGQGLQFLFEYFSETQRNKGNFPGRFSGRQFSNSRSEMNVSTLELGDSALYLCASSRKPGQGDEKLFFGSGTQLSVL.

The count of this clone is one. CDR3 coding DNA: TGTGCCAGCAGCTTTATACAGGGGACCACTGAAGCTTTCTTT. It is translated as CASSFIQGTTEAFF. The chain links TRBV7-8 to TRBJ1-1; TRBD1 matches at 7 bases. This CDR3 is built from 14 residues. Germline loops: CDR1 SGHVS, CDR2 FQNEAQ. Trimming cost V 3 bases and J 4 bases; bases outside gene matches: 5.

This clone was counted a few times. The genes are TRBV19 and TRBJ2-7, with a weak D call TRBD2 (5 bases). Germline V gene sequence: CDR1 LNHDA, CDR2 SQIVND (reference sequence). The CDR3 runs to 15 residues. Trimming removed 4 bases at V and 1 base at J, with 14 bases between. The CDR3 is CASSTQLALSYEQYF. For the CDR3, the DNA is TGTGCCAGTAGTACCCAATTAGCGTTATCCTACGAGCAGTACTTC.

This sequence joins TRBV5-6 and TRBJ1-1; TRBD1 aligns across 9 bases. Per germline, CDR1 SGHDT and CDR2 YYEEEE. V shed 7 bases, J shed 4 bases, and the junction held 14 bases outside the gene matches. This CDR3 is 16 amino acids long. The CDR3 protein is CASASRDRVWSTEAFF. The CDR3 DNA is TGTGCCAGCGCATCAAGGGACAGGGTATGGAGCACTGAAGCTTTCTTT.

This sequence joins TRBV7-8 and TRBJ2-6, with D possibly being TRBD2 (5 bases). The V end was cut by 7 bases, the J end by 2 bases, with 12 bases between. Germline CDR1 reads SGHVS; CDR2 reads FQNEAQ. The CDR3 has 15 amino acids. CDR3 loop: CASTNLGAGANVLTF. The CDR3 DNA reads TGTGCCAGCACCAATCTCGGGGCTGGGGCCAACGTCCTGACTTTC.

V usage is TRBV15 and J usage is TRBJ2-3; possible D gene TRBD2, 5 bases. V was trimmed by 0 bases and J by 4 bases, leaving 8 bases between them. The length of the CDR3 is 14 residues. Germline CDR1 and CDR2: LNHNV and YYDKDF (reference sequence). CDR3 DNA sequence: TGTGCCACCAGCAGAGATCGAGCGGCAGATACGCAGTATTTT. It codes for CATSRDRAADTQYF. The full variable domain, in which reference TRBV15 and TRBJ2-3 provide the parts outside the CDR3, is DAMVIQNPRYQVTQFGKPVTLSCSQTLNHNVMYWYQQKSSQAPKLLFHYYDKDFNNEADTPDNFQSRRPNTSFCFLDIRSPGLGDTAMYLCATSRDRAADTQYFGPGTRLTVL.

The chain uses TRBV29-1 and TRBJ2-7; D remains ambiguous. CDR1 and CDR2 from the germline V gene are SQVTM and ANQGSEA. This CDR3 contains 12 residues. V lost 3 bases and J lost 4, with 10 bases in between. CDR3 region: CSVEFSSYEQYF. The CDR3 nucleotides read TGCAGCGTTGAGTTTTCGTCTTACGAGCAGTACTTC.

The chain recombines TRBV6-4 with TRBJ2-1; 8 bases match TRBD1. The J segment lost 9 bases and the V segment lost 8 bases, leaving 12 bases of the junction unmatched. Germline CDR1 and CDR2: MRHNA and SNTAGT. CDR3 length equals 14 residues. CDR3 sequence (DNA): TGTGCCAGCTCAGGACAGGGAGATTCCGGTGAGCAGTTCTTC. Its protein product is CASSGQGDSGEQFF.

This clone was found a few times. V usage is TRBV2 and J usage is TRBJ2-1, with 8 bases matching TRBD1. Germline CDR1 SNHLY, CDR2 FYNNEI. V dropped 6 bases and J dropped 10; count of bases not matched to a gene: 11. This CDR3 has 14 residues. CDR3 in amino acids: CASRARQGALEQFF. The CDR3 nucleotides read TGTGCCAGCAGAGCCCGGCAGGGGGCTTTGGAGCAGTTCTTC. Full variable domain (rest looked up from reference TRBV2 and TRBJ2-1): EPEVTQTPSHQVTQMGQEVILRCVPISNHLYFYWYRQILGQKVEFLVSFYNNEISEKSEIFDDQFSVERPDGSNFTLKIRSTKLEDSAMYFCASRARQGALEQFFGPGTRLTVL.

Of note for this clone: Other DNA sequences in the sample encode the same CDR3. The chain is built from TRBV5-1 and TRBJ1-1; D ambiguous. Germline V gene data show CDR1 as SGHRS and CDR2 as YFSETQ. With 0 bases removed from V and 4 bases from J, the gap between germline ends came to 10 bases. CDR3 length: 14 amino acids. The CDR3 loop is CASSLGAGSTEAFF. In DNA, the CDR3 is TGCGCCAGCAGCTTGGGAGCGGGGAGCACTGAAGCTTTCTTT.

This clone has only a few counts. The chain is built from TRBV5-1 and TRBJ2-5; the D gene is possibly TRBD2 (6 bases). Trimming took off 4 bases at V and 5 bases at J, with 12 bases between the two ends. Germline CDR1 is SGHRS and CDR2 is YFSETQ. This CDR3 region has 13 residues. CDR3 coding DNA: TGCGCCAGCAGCCCGGGACTCGCTGAGACCCAGTACTTC. Protein sequence: CASSPGLAETQYF.

The chain joins TRBV19 to TRBJ1-1; TRBD1 might be the D (5 bases). Trimming removed 11 bases from V and 3 bases from J, with 10 bases in between. The CDR3 runs to 11 residues. Germline CDR1 reads LNHDA; CDR2 reads SQIVND (reference sequence). The CDR3 region is CAVIRDTEAFF. DNA of the CDR3: TGTGCCGTTATCAGGGACACTGAAGCTTTCTTT.

This chain joins TRBV10-1 and TRBJ2-1; 11 positions agree with TRBD1. J lost 6 bases, V lost 1 base, and 5 bases had no gene match. The CDR3 has 16 residues. CDR1 and CDR2 from the germline V gene are WNHNN and SYGVQD (reference sequence). Here the CDR3 reads CASSELWGQGGNEQFF. Written as DNA, the CDR3 is TGCGCCAGCAGTGAGTTATGGGGACAGGGGGGCAATGAGCAGTTCTTC.

For this clone: The same CDR3 arises from other DNA sequences in this sample as well. This chain's CDR3 is CASSIGQGNTEAFF. For the CDR3, the DNA is TGTGCCAGTAGTATAGGACAGGGGAACACTGAAGCTTTCTTT. V is TRBV19 and J is TRBJ1-1; 7 positions agree with TRBD1. Trimming removed 1 base from V and 1 base from J; junction bases left unmatched: 0. CDR3 length: 14 amino acids. CDR1 is LNHDA, CDR2 SQIVND, per germline (reference sequence). The full variable domain, its missing parts supplied by reference TRBV19 and TRBJ1-1, is DGGITQSPKYLFRKEGQNVTLSCEQNLNHDAMYWYRQDPGQGLRLIYYSQIVNDFQKGDIAEGYSVSREKKESFPLTVTSAQKNPTAFYLCASSIGQGNTEAFFGQGTRLTVV.

With regard to this clone: The CDR3 end shows no conserved phenylalanine or tryptophan, and so a read error is likely. The DNA is left out, because the CDR3 cannot be placed on it with certainty; the CDR3 is given as TCRdb lists it. The chain has TRBV4-2 and TRBJ2-6; TRBD1, the table's D call, lacks a check against the DNA. Germline lookup yields CDR1 LGHNA and CDR2 YNFKEQ. Termini included, the CDR3 measures 8 amino acids. The CDR3 here is CASSQDGQ.

CDR3 bases: TGTGCCATCAGTGGGACTAGCGGGATCTACGAGCAGTACTTC. It codes for CAISGTSGIYEQYF. The rearrangement uses TRBV10-3 and TRBJ2-7; 12 nucleotides align to TRBD2. Trimming at V came to 4 bases and at J to 3 bases, leaving 1 base not matched to a gene. In germline, CDR1 is ENHRY, CDR2 SYGVKD. The CDR3 is 14 amino acids.

This chain joins TRBV6-5 and TRBJ1-3, with D uncertain. Germline lookup yields CDR1 MNHEY and CDR2 SVGAGI. V lost 5 bases and J lost 2, with 7 bases in between. The CDR3 length is 13 residues. CDR3 DNA: TGTGCCAGCAGTGAATGGCCTGGAAACACCATATATTTT. It specifies CASSEWPGNTIYF.

This clone was seen only a few times. The rearrangement uses TRBV30 and TRBJ1-2; D is undetermined. The germline gives CDR1 GTSNPN, CDR2 SVGIG (reference sequence). The CDR3 runs 13 residues. Trimming took 1 base from V and 5 from J, leaving 11 bases between them. This CDR3 reads CAWSGILEYGYTF. The CDR3 DNA is TGTGCCTGGAGTGGCATTCTGGAGTATGGCTACACCTTC. The variable domain in full, with the rest retrieved from reference TRBV30 and TRBJ1-2, is SQTIHQWPATLVQPVGSPLSLECTVEGTSNPNLYWYRQAAGRGLQLLFYSVGIGQISSEVPQNLSASRPQDRQFILSSKKLLLSDSGFYLCAWSGILEYGYTFGSGTRLTVV.

The chain combines TRBV19 with TRBJ2-7; D possibly corresponds to TRBD1 (6 bases). Trimming took 3 bases from V and 4 from J, leaving 16 bases between them. The CDR3 extends over 15 amino acids. Germline-derived CDR1 and CDR2 are LNHDA and SQIVND (reference sequence). The CDR3 spells CASSIGGGPAYEQYF. The CDR3 DNA sequence: TGTGCCAGTAGTATCGGTGGGGGCCCGGCGTACGAGCAGTACTTC.